This is a list of T cell receptor beta chains from one sample in a study of blood T cell dynamics during melanoma immunotherapy. Assay: immunoSEQ multiplex PCR; the TCRdb copy retains only in-frame clones and omits some. In the table there are 10,000 to 15,000 clones, 86% of which are singletons. The material was blood, obtained from a patient treated with checkpoint blockade. Receptor source: a human donor with melanoma. Both conserved end residues are part of each CDR3. D genes are given only for firm matches. Some rows have no size entry. The others give once, few or many, or a class for an expanded clone.

size	V	J	length	D	DNA	CDR3
NA	TRBV4-1	TRBJ1-1	16	TRBD1	TGCGCCAGCAGCCAAGACCCCCAGGGGGGTATGCCTGAAGCTTTCTTT	CASSQDPQGGMPEAFF
once	TRBV6-5	TRBJ1-2	14	NA	TGTGCCAGCAGTCCCCGGCAGGCTAACTATGGCTACACCTTC	CASSPRQANYGYTF
NA	TRBV18	TRBJ1-4	16	TRBD1	TGTGCCAGCTCACCCCCGGGGGCAGGGGGGACTGAAAAACTGTTTTTT	CASSPPGAGGTEKLFF
NA	TRBV30	TRBJ2-7	12	NA	TGTGCCTGGAAGTGGTCCAACTACGAGCAGTACTTC	CAWKWSNYEQYF
NA	TRBV6-6	TRBJ2-7	13	NA	TGTGCCAGCAGTTATGACAGCTCCTACGAGCAGTACTTC	CASSYDSSYEQYF
NA	TRBV29-1	TRBJ1-1	13	NA	TGCAGCGTTGGATGGGGGCGCATCACTGAAGCTTTCTTT	CSVGWGRITEAFF
NA	TRBV19	TRBJ2-5	14	TRBD1	TGTGCCAGTAGACCGGACAGGGCTTCGAAGACCCAGTACTTC	CASRPDRASKTQYF
NA	TRBV29-1	TRBJ1-1	13	NA	TGCAGCGGAGCAGGGTACATGAACACTGAAGCTTTCTTT	CSGAGYMNTEAFF
NA	TRBV28	TRBJ1-2	15	NA	TGTGCCAGCAGTTTATTCGCAGGGGCGAGCTATGGCTACACCTTC	CASSLFAGASYGYTF
few	TRBV29-1	TRBJ1-1	12	NA	TGCAGCGTTGACACGGGGTTCACTGAAGCTTTCTTT	CSVDTGFTEAFF
NA	TRBV7-9	TRBJ2-4	14	NA	TGTGCCAGCAGCGTCGGCAGCGAGGAAAACATTCAGTACTTC	CASSVGSEENIQYF
NA	TRBV7-2	TRBJ2-7	12	NA	TGTGCCAGCAGCTTCGGACGGGGCGAGCAGTACTTC	CASSFGRGEQYF
NA	TRBV9	TRBJ2-5	17	TRBD2	TGTGCCAGCAGCCCAGGGCTAGCGGGGGGGCCACAAGAGACCCAGTACTTC	CASSPGLAGGPQETQYF
NA	TRBV30	TRBJ2-7	14	NA	TGTGCCTGGAGTTTTTCCCCAACTACCTACGAGCAGTACTTC	CAWSFSPTTYEQYF
NA	TRBV5-6	TRBJ1-6	13	TRBD1	TGTGCCAGCAGGGGACAGGGTGGATCACCCCTCCACTTT	CASRGQGGSPLHF
NA	TRBV2	TRBJ2-3	15	NA	TGTGCCAGCAGGGTGGGACTTTCTAGCACAGATACGCAGTATTTT	CASRVGLSSTDTQYF
NA	TRBV9	TRBJ2-7	14	TRBD2	TGTGCCAGCAGCGTAGCCCCCCGGGGGGGGGAGCAGTACTTC	CASSVAPRGGEQYF
NA	TRBV19	TRBJ1-1	13	NA	TGTGCCAGTAGCATCGGCACGACCCTTGAAGCTTTCTTT	CASSIGTTLEAFF
NA	TRBV9	TRBJ2-7	14	NA	TGTGCCAGCCGCCCAGGGGCGGGTGATTACGAGCAGTACTTC	CASRPGAGDYEQYF
NA	TRBV7-3	TRBJ2-1	13	TRBD2	TGTGCCAGCAGCCGAGGGACTAGCGGTGAGCAGTTCTTC	CASSRGTSGEQFF
few	TRBV30	TRBJ1-5	13	NA	TGTGCCTGGAGTGCCGGGGAGGGAACGCCCCAGCATTTT	CAWSAGEGTPQHF
NA	TRBV2	TRBJ2-7	14	TRBD1	TGTGCCAGCAGAAAAGGACAGGGTGCGGCCGAGCAGTACTTC	CASRKGQGAAEQYF
once	TRBV5-1	TRBJ2-3	14	NA	TGCGCCAGCAGCTTAAGCGAGCTCACAGATACGCAGTATTTT	CASSLSELTDTQYF
NA	TRBV10-2	TRBJ2-1	13	NA	TGCGCCAGCAGTGACGGGGTAGCGGATGAGCAGTTCTTC	CASSDGVADEQFF
NA	TRBV14	TRBJ1-2	17	TRBD1	TGTGCCAGCAGCCCCCTAAACCTCCGGACAGGAAGCTATGGCTACACCTTC	CASSPLNLRTGSYGYTF
NA	TRBV2	TRBJ1-1	13	NA	TGTGCCAGCTATGACGGGGTAAGGACTGAAGCTTTCTTT	CASYDGVRTEAFF
NA	TRBV10-2	TRBJ1-3	15	NA	TGCGCCAGCAGTGATCAGGGCCTCTCTGGAAACACCATATATTTT	CASSDQGLSGNTIYF